In this sample, the clone carrying this T cell receptor beta chain turned up many times. The antigen is undetermined. The sample is drawn from a study of T cells after yellow fever vaccination. Study-wide findings and caveats: Weaker overall, the secondary response nonetheless peaked faster (day 5 versus 15).

Germline V CDR1 and CDR2: SEHNR, FQNEAQ (reference sequence). V dropped 5 bases and J dropped 8; count of bases not matched to a gene: 3. The CDR3 totals 13 residues. TCRdb itself ran the 5' RACE reads through MiXCR, one entry per CDR3 protein. The sample has about 160,000 distinct CDR3 sequences; 6% to 7.5% are singletons. The chain joins TRBV7-9 to TRBJ1-6; 7 positions match TRBD1. The source is a man in his late teens or twenties who received the YFV17D yellow fever vaccine. Sequencing was performed on CD4+ T cells sorted from PBMCs, taken roughly 5 days after the first yellow fever vaccination. The CDR3 sequence is CASSPTGDSPLHF. DNA of the CDR3: TGTGCCAGCAGCCCAACAGGGGATTCACCCCTCCACTTT.